What follows are 3 T cell receptor beta chains derived from one specimen sequenced in a study of shared clonotypes between healthy human individuals. The table came from immunoSEQ multiplex PCR; TCRdb's copy has only in-frame clones and leaves some out. The data show millions of clones, roughly nine tenths seen once. The specimen sequenced was naive CD4+ T cells sorted from blood. Documented subset: CD45RA+ positively selected. Source of these receptors: a man younger than 30 in good health.

The V call is TRBV6-6, the J call TRBJ2-7, with 7 positions matching TRBD2. CDR3 length equals 15 residues. Germline lookup yields CDR1 MNHNY and CDR2 SVGAGI (reference sequence). The junction had 11 bases not matched to a gene; V was cut back by 6 bases and J by 3 bases. CDR3 region: CASSPLGEGHYEQYF. CDR3 nucleotide sequence: TGTGCCAGCAGCCCGTTGGGGGAGGGCCACTACGAGCAGTACTTC.

V is TRBV27 and J is TRBJ1-2; 9 bases align to TRBD1. Per the germline V gene, CDR1 is MNHEY and CDR2 is SMNVEV (reference sequence). CDR3 size: 15 residues. V shed 7 bases, J shed 0 bases, and the junction held 6 bases outside the gene matches. The CDR3 coding sequence is TGTGCCAGCAAAAGGGGACAGGGTACTAACTATGGCTACACCTTC. Translating it yields CASKRGQGTNYGYTF.

The gene calls are TRBV19 and TRBJ1-3; perhaps TRBD1 as D (5 bases). Deletions cut 5 bases from V and 3 bases from J, with 11 bases between. Germline lookup yields CDR1 LNHDA and CDR2 SQIVND (reference sequence). This CDR3 contains 14 residues. DNA for the CDR3: TGTGCCAGTAGTGTAGGGACGGGTGGAAACACCATATATTTT. Protein sequence: CASSVGTGGNTIYF.